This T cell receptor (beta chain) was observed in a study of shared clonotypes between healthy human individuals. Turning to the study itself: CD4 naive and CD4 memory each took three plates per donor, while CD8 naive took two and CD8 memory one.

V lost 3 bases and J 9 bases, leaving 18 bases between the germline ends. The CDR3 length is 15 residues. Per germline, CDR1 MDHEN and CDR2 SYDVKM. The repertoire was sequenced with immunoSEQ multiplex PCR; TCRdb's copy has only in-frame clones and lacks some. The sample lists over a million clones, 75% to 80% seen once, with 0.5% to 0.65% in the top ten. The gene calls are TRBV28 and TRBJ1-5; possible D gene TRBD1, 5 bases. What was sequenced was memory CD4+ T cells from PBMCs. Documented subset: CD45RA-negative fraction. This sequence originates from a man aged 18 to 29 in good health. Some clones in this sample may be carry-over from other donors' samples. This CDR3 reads CASSFSSRGDPPQHF. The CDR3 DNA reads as TGTGCCAGCAGTTTTTCTTCCCGGGGCGACCCGCCCCAGCATTTT.